This T cell receptor beta chain originates from a study of blood T cell repertoires in COVID-19. V lost 5 bases to trimming and J lost 5 bases, with 18 bases between them. This CDR3 is 15 amino acids long. Germline V gene lookup returns CDR1 PRHDT and CDR2 FYEKMQ (reference sequence). Authors' processing steps: Estimated nucleated cell counts came from reference gene primer amplification. Profiled with immunoSEQ multiplex PCR; TCRdb holds only in-frame clones, not every one. Clonal size and the V and J genes are those of that table, whereas D and trimming came from the DNA. The data hold about 300,000 clones, with about nine tenths observed a single time.

Material: PBMCs or T cells enriched from blood (not recorded which). This receptor was obtained from a woman aged 40 to 50 who had recovered from COVID-19. This chain uses TRBV13 with TRBJ1-2, with D perhaps TRBD1 (6 bases). This CDR3 is CASSPNSPGDYGYTF. CDR3 DNA sequence: TGTGCCAGCAGCCCGAACAGCCCAGGGGATTATGGCTACACCTTC.